Each of the 10 T cell receptor beta chains below was sequenced from the same sample in a study of T cell responses to AZD1222 COVID-19 vaccine. Only in-frame clones appear in the TCRdb table, and some are missing; sequencing was by immunoSEQ multiplex PCR. The table lists around 100,000 clones, 87% of them singletons. The sequences come from peripheral blood, collected 28 days after the second AZD1222 dose. The receptors come from an adult who received the AZD1222 COVID-19 vaccine.

This chain links TRBV28 with TRBJ1-5; 7 bases line up with TRBD1. V lost 2 bases, J lost 4 bases, and 14 bases stayed unmatched. This CDR3 spans 18 amino acids. Germline CDR1 is MDHEN and CDR2 is SYDVKM. In nucleotides, the CDR3 is TGTGCCAGCAGTTTAGTTGTCGGACAGGCTGTAGGTAATCAGCCCCAGCATTTT. Amino acid sequence: CASSLVVGQAVGNQPQHF. The full variable domain, rest sourced from reference TRBV28 and TRBJ1-5, is DVKVTQSSRYLVKRTGEKVFLECVQDMDHENMFWYRQDPGLGLRLIYFSYDVKMKEKGDIPEGYSVSREKKERFSLILESASTNQTSMYLCASSLVVGQAVGNQPQHFGDGTRLSIL.

The chain recombines TRBV19 with TRBJ1-5; D call uncertain. The CDR3 has 14 amino acids. Germline CDR1 LNHDA, CDR2 SQIVND (reference sequence). V shed 9 bases and J shed 0 bases, with 12 bases lying between them. This CDR3 reads CASRWSDSNQPQHF. CDR3 sequence (DNA): TGTGCCAGCCGATGGTCCGATAGCAATCAGCCCCAGCATTTT. The whole variable domain, remainder taken from reference TRBV19 and TRBJ1-5, is DGGITQSPKYLFRKEGQNVTLSCEQNLNHDAMYWYRQDPGQGLRLIYYSQIVNDFQKGDIAEGYSVSREKKESFPLTVTSAQKNPTAFYLCASRWSDSNQPQHFGDGTRLSIL.

The chain links TRBV4-3 to TRBJ2-4; the match to TRBD2 covers 7 bases. Germline V gene data show CDR1 as LGHNA and CDR2 as YSLEER. The J segment lost 0 bases and the V segment lost 0 bases, leaving 5 bases of the junction unmatched. The CDR3 length is 17 residues. This chain's CDR3 is CASSQETGGIAKNIQYF. The CDR3 DNA reads TGCGCCAGCAGCCAAGAGACCGGGGGGATAGCCAAAAACATTCAGTACTTC.

The table lists this clone with a few counts. The J gene is TRBJ2-5, the V gene TRBV7-8; D is uncertain. This CDR3 contains 12 residues. Germline CDR1 is SGHVS and CDR2 is FQNEAQ. V dropped 4 bases and J dropped 5 bases, with 8 bases sitting between them. CDR3 nucleotide sequence: TGTGCCAGCAGCTCCTACTCTGAGACCCAGTACTTC. Residues: CASSSYSETQYF.

This sequence joins TRBV9 and TRBJ1-1, with D perhaps matching TRBD1 (6 bases). CDR3 size: 15 residues. The V gene lost 6 bases and the J gene lost 3 bases, with 18 bases spanning the gap. Germline V gene lookup returns CDR1 SGDLS and CDR2 YYNGEE. The CDR3 DNA sequence: TGTGCCAGCACGAGGCAGGGGAGACGGCACACTGAAGCTTTCTTT. It is translated as CASTRQGRRHTEAFF.

This sequence joins TRBV28 and TRBJ2-2, with 7 bases matching TRBD1. The germline V gene encodes CDR1 MDHEN and CDR2 SYDVKM. V lost 3 bases and J lost 1; bases outside the gene matches: 5. The CDR3 has 16 residues. The CDR3 loop reads CASSFMTGMNTGELFF. The CDR3 DNA reads TGTGCCAGCAGTTTCATGACAGGGATGAACACCGGGGAGCTGTTTTTT.

V usage is TRBV5-1 and J usage is TRBJ2-5, with 13 bases that match TRBD2. This CDR3 region has 17 residues. V lost 0 bases to trimming and J lost 3 bases; unmatched junction nucleotides: 5. Germline V gives CDR1 SGHRS, CDR2 YFSETQ. The CDR3 here is CASSLVTSGRTEETQYF. CDR3 DNA: TGCGCCAGCAGCTTGGTGACTAGCGGGAGGACAGAAGAGACCCAGTACTTC.

This chain connects TRBV24-1 to TRBJ2-7, with D tentatively TRBD2 (5 bases). This CDR3 is built from 13 residues. V gave up 7 bases and J gave up 3 bases, with 12 bases separating them. The V gene's germline CDR1 is KGHDR and CDR2 SFDVKD. DNA for the CDR3: TGTGCCACCAGCTCGGGAACACTCTACGAGCAGTACTTC. The encoded protein is CATSSGTLYEQYF.

The genes are TRBV28 and TRBJ1-5; possible D gene TRBD1, 6 bases. CDR3 length: 16 residues. The ends were cut back, 6 bases at V and 6 bases at J, with 21 bases in the middle. The germline gives CDR1 MDHEN, CDR2 SYDVKM. This CDR3 reads CASRRTTGRGSQPQHF. Here the CDR3 DNA reads TGTGCCAGCAGGCGAACGACAGGTCGAGGGAGTCAGCCCCAGCATTTT.

J is TRBJ1-3 and V is TRBV5-1, with D perhaps matching TRBD1 (5 bases). Germline V gene sequence: CDR1 SGHRS, CDR2 YFSETQ. The CDR3 length is 15 residues. V was trimmed by 0 bases and J by 2 bases, leaving 9 bases between them. The CDR3 DNA follows: TGCGCCAGCAGCTTGGCGGCGGGGGCTGGAAACACCATATATTTT. This codes for CASSLAAGAGNTIYF.